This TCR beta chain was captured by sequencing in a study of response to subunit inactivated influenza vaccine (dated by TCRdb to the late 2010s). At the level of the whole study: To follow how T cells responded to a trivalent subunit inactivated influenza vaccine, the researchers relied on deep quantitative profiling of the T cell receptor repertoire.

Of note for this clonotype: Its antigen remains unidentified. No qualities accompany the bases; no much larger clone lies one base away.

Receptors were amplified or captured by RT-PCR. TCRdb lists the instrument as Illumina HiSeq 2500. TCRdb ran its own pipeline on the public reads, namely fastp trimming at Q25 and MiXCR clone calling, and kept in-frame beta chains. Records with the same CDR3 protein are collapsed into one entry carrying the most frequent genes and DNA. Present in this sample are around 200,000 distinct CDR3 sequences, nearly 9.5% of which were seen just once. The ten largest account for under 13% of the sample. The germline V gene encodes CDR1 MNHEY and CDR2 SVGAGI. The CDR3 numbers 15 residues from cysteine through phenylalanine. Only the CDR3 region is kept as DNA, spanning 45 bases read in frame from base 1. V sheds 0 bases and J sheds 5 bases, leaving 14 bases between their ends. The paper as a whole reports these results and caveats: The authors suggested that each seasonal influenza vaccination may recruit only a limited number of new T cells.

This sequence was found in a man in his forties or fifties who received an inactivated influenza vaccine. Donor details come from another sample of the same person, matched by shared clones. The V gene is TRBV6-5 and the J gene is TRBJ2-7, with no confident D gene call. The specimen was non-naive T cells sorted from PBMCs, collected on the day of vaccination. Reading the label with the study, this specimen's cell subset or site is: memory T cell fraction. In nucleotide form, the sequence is TGTGCCAGCAGTTACTCTAGCAGTCGGGCGGACGAGCAGTACTTC. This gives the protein CASSYSSSRADEQYF.